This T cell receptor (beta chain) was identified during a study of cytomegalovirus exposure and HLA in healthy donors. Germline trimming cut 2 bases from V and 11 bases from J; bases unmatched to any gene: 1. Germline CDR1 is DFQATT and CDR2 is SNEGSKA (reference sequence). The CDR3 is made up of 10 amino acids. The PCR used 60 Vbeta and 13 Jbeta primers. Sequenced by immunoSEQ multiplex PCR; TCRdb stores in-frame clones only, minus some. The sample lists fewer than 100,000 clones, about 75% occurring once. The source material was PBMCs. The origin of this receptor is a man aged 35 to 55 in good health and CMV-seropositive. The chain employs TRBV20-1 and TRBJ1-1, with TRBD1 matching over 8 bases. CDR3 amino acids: CSARQGAAFF. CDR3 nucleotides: TGCAGTGCTAGACAGGGGGCTGCTTTCTTT.